The text below deals with one T cell receptor beta chain. In this sample, this clonotype turned up many times. The specificity of this receptor is unknown. No much larger clone exists at a distance of one base, and base qualities are not known. This specimen belongs to a study of T cells in Graves' hyperthyroidism and ophthalmopathy (dated by TCRdb to the late 2010s). About the study as a whole: Peripheral blood was collected at initial diagnosis, before any treatment. To identify TCR V-J signatures that set the groups apart, the researchers used a discovery cohort of about a hundred patients, made up of 40 to 45 with Graves' ophthalmopathy and 57 with stable Graves' hyperthyroidism. Whether ophthalmopathy could be predicted prospectively was tested in an independent validation cohort made up of under 20 hyperthyroidism patients plus 17 patients who later progressed to ophthalmopathy. For training and testing, the 100 patients in the discovery cohort were randomly divided in a 7:3 ratio. In addition, the study compared T-cell repertoires in thyroid tissue and in blood from roughly 6 Graves' hyperthyroidism patients. Following sampling, methimazole starting at 30 mg daily was given to hyperthyroidism patients, and high-dose intravenous methylprednisolone was given to ophthalmopathy patients. The paper describes TCR Vbeta CDR3 sequencing of 135 peripheral blood samples, made up of fewer than 50 ophthalmopathy patients, some 76 hyperthyroidism patients and 17 progressor patients.

Stable Graves' hyperthyroidism was defined as the absence of progression to ophthalmopathy over 18 months of follow-up. Hyperthyroidism patients were aged 18 to 65 years and newly diagnosed, with disease duration of less than 2 months. Patients with uncontrolled infections, other autoimmune diseases, pregnancy or lactation were excluded. Diagnoses were based on clinical symptoms, serum thyroxine and TRAb, thyroid ultrasound and orbital computed tomography. PBMCs were separated from over 9 ml of fresh peripheral blood using Ficoll-Paque density gradient centrifugation. Total RNA was extracted using Trizol reagent, and RNA quality was assessed on an Agilent 2100 Bioanalyzer. TCR beta CDR3 regions were amplified from RNA transcripts. A first-round RT-PCR of the TCR CDR3 used the HTBI primer set with the Qiagen OneStep RT-PCR kit. A second multiplex PCR round built the libraries, followed by size selection and purification. Paired-end sequencing of the libraries was performed with 100 bp reads on an Illumina HiSeq2000. The original pipeline was this. SOAPnuke was used to process the raw data, removing reads that contained adapters or uncalled bases, had a mean Phred below 15, or lacked an exact match to the constant primer or identifier. High-quality paired reads were merged with COPE v1.2.5, and unique nucleotide sequences were defined as clonotypes. Clonotypes were aligned to IMGT TRBV, TRBD and TRBJ reference segments using MiTCR v1.1. Analysis was restricted to V-J combinations with a frequency above 0.0001, which covered roughly 99% of repertoires. The TCS score was defined as F50 (clonal expansion) divided by E x V (chaos), with BLOSUM62-based TCRdist calculated between CDR3 peptides within each V-J. Welch's t-statistics and random forest reduced several hundred V-J features to about 12, which were used in a naive Bayes classifier (R e1071). Clones were called with MiXCR by TCRdb after fastp trimmed the public reads at Q25, and only in-frame beta chains were retained. Rows matching on CDR3 protein sequence are summarized as one entry with the most common DNA and genes. These V and J calls derive from TCRdb rather than the authors' analysis. Here the sample has about 700,000 distinct CDR3 sequences; 14% occur a single time. The ten largest clones take up around 9.6% of the sample.

The CDR3 contains 14 residues, cysteine and phenylalanine counted. Here the CDR3 DNA is all that survives: 42 bases in frame from base 1. CDR1 and CDR2, looked up from the germline V gene, are MNHEY and SVGEGT. V trim: 2 bases; J trim: 7 bases; unmatched bases: 7. General study outcomes and caveats: Sample size was not statistically predetermined, and investigators were not blinded to group allocation. In validation, the model predicted progression to ophthalmopathy with roughly 66% sensitivity and around 72% specificity, a median of about six months before onset. A 13 V-J signature model separated ophthalmopathy from stable hyperthyroidism, with just over 85% sensitivity and about 81% specificity in cross-validation and 80%/75% in testing. Most expanded thyroid clonotypes (frequency above 0.001) were also detected in blood, a finding suggesting that blood repertoires may reflect thyroid immune responses.

The receptor was isolated from a woman under 30 with Graves' hyperthyroidism. The receptor chain draws on TRBV6-2 or TRBV6-3 and TRBJ1-2; 7 central nucleotides agree with TRBD1. The sequenced material came from blood. The encoded CDR3 is CASSYRGGGGGYTF. The nucleotide sequence reads TGTGCCAGCAGTTACCGAGGGGGCGGAGGTGGCTACACCTTC.